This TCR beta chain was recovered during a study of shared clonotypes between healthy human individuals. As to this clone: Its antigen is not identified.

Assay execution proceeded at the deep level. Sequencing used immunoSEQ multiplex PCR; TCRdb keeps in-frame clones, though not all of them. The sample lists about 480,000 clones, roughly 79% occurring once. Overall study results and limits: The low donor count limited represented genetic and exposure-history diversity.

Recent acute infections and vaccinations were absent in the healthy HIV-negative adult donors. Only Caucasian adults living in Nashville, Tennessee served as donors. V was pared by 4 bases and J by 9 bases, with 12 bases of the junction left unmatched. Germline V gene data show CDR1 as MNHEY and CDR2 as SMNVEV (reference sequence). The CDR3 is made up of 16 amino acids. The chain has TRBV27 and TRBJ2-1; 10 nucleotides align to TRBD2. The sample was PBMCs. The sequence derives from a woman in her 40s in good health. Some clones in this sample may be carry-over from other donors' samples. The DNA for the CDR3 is TGTGCCAGCAGTTGGCCAGTAGCGGGAGGTTATAGTGAGCAGTTCTTC. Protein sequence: CASSWPVAGGYSEQFF.